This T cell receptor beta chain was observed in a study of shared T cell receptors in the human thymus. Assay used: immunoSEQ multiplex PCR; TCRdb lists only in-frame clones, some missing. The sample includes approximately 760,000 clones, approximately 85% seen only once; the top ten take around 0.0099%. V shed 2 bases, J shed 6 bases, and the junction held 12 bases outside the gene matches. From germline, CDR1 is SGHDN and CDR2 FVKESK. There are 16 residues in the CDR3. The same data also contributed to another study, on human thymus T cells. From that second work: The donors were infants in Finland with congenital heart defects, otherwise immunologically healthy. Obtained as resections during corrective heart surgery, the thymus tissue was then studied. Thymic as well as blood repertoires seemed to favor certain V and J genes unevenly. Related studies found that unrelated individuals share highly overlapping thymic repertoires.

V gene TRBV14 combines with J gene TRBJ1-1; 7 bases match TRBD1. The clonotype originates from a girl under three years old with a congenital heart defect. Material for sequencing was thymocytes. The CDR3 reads CASSQFRAGGPPEAFF. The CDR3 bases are TGTGCCAGCAGCCAATTTAGGGCAGGGGGTCCTCCTGAAGCTTTCTTT.